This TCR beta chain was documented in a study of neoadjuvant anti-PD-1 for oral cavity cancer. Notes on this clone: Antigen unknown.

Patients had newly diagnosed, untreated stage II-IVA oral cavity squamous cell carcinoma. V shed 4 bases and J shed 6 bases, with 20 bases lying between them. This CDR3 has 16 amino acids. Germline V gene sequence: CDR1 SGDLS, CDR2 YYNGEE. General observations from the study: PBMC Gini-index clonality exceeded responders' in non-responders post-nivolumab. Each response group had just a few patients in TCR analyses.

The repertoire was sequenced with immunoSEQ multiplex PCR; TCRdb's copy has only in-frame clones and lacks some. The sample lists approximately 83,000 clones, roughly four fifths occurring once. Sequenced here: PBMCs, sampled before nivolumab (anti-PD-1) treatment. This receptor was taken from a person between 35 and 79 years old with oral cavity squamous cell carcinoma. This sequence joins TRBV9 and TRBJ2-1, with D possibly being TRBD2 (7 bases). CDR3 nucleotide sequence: TGTGCCAGCAGCAAGGGTTGGGGGGGCGCCCGCAATGAGCAGTTCTTC. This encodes CASSKGWGGARNEQFF.